This T cell receptor (beta chain) was retrieved from a study of blood T cell repertoires in COVID-19. About the research overall: COVID-19 samples collected from the United States, Italy and Spain covered acute and convalescent phases. The analysed material was cDNA or gDNA that came from T cells, B-cell-depleted T cells, or PBMCs.

The CDR3 runs to 15 residues. The germline V gene has CDR1 MDHEN and CDR2 SYDVKM. V dropped 4 bases and J dropped 3; count of bases not matched to a gene: 8. Participants were aged about 18 to 89 years from roughly 25 US areas. Which cohort a participant joined came from the clinical history participants gave. This clone appeared a few times. The repertoire was sequenced with immunoSEQ multiplex PCR; TCRdb's copy has only in-frame clones and lacks some. The sample has 300,000 to 350,000 clones; nearly 90% are singletons. The rearrangement links TRBV28 to TRBJ2-5, with 7 bases lining up with TRBD1. The sequenced sample was PBMCs or T cells enriched from blood (not recorded which). This sequence was found in a woman younger than 35 with acute COVID-19. In nucleotides, the CDR3 is TGTGCCAGCAGTTCCCCCCGGGACAGTAAAGAGACCCAGTACTTC. Amino acid sequence: CASSSPRDSKETQYF.